This TCR beta chain derives from a study of blood T cell repertoires in COVID-19. Overall study: The United States, Italy and Spain provided the acute and convalescent COVID-19 samples. Sources were T cells, B-cell-depleted T cells, or PBMCs; the material itself was cDNA or gDNA.

This clone was observed once. Authors' analysis steps: Amplifying reference gene primers gave estimates of nucleated cell counts. Method: immunoSEQ multiplex PCR; TCRdb's copy keeps in-frame clones and lacks some. Clonal size and the V and J genes are those of that table, whereas D and trimming came from the DNA. The table lists approximately 12,000 clones, 90% of them singletons. The sequence derives from a man between 65 and 85 years old with active COVID-19. The sample taken for sequencing was peripheral blood.

CDR3 in DNA: TGCGCCAGCAGCTCTACCGGGACAGGGAGGAATTCACCCCTCCACTTT. This gives the protein CASSSTGTGRNSPLHF. The chain is built from TRBV5-1 and TRBJ1-6; 9 bases align to TRBD1. There are 16 residues in the CDR3. CDR1 is SGHRS and CDR2 is YFSETQ in the germline V gene. With 3 bases clipped from V and 7 bases from J, the junction kept 8 bases outside the gene matches.